This T cell receptor beta chain is drawn from a study of T cell responses to AZD1222 COVID-19 vaccine. Overall study findings and caveats: Unmutated variant regions are reportedly the target of nearly half of TCRs that are spike-specific. It was only after the peak T cell response that any repertoires were sampled.

As concerns this clone: Antigen: not known.

The V and J ends lost 2 bases and 8 bases respectively, with 13 bases between them. The CDR3 length is 13 residues. CDR1 SGHDT and CDR2 YYEEEE come from the germline V gene. Only in-frame clones appear in the TCRdb table, and some are missing; sequencing was by immunoSEQ multiplex PCR. The sample shows around 84,000 clones, over 75% of them seen only once. Material: peripheral blood, obtained on day 0 of AZD1222 vaccination. The chain recombines TRBV5-6 with TRBJ1-2, with D hard to call. The sequence came from an adult in good health. The CDR3 sequence: CASSFGEVGGYTF. DNA of the CDR3: TGTGCCAGCAGCTTCGGGGAAGTAGGAGGCTACACCTTC.